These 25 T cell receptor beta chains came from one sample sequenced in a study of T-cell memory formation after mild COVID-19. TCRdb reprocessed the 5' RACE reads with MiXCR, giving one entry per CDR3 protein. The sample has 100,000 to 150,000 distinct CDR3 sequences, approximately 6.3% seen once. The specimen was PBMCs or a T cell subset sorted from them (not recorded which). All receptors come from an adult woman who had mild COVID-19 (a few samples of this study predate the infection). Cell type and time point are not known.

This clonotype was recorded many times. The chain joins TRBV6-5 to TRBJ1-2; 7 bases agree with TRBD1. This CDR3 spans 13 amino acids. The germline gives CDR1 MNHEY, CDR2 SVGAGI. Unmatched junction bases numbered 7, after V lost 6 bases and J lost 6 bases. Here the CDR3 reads CASRFQGVNGYTF. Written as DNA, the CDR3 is TGTGCCAGCAGATTCCAGGGGGTGAATGGCTACACCTTC.

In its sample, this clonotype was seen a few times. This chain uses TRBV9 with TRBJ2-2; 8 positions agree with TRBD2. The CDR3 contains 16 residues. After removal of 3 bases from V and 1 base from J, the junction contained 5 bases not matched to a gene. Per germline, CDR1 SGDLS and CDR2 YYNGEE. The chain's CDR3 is CASSAGGALNTGELFF. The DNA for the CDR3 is TGTGCCAGCAGCGCGGGAGGGGCCCTGAACACCGGGGAGCTGTTTTTT.

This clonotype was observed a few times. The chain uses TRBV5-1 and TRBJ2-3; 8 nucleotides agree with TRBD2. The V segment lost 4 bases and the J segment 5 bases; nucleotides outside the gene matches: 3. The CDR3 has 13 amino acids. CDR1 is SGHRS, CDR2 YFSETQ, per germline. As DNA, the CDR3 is TGCGCCAGCAGCCGGGGGGGTCTAGATACGCAGTATTTT. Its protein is CASSRGGLDTQYF.

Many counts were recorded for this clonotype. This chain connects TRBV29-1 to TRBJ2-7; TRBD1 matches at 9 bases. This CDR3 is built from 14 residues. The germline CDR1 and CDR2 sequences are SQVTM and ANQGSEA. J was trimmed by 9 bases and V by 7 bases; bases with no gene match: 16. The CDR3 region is CSAAGQGATLGQYF. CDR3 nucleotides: TGCAGCGCAGCGGGACAGGGTGCTACCTTGGGGCAGTACTTC.

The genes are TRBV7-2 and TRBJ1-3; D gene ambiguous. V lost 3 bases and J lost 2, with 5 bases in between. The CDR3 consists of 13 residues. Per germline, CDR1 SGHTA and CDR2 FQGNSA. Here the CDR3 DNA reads TGTGCCAGCAGCTTTCAGACTGGAAACACCATATATTTT. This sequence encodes CASSFQTGNTIYF.

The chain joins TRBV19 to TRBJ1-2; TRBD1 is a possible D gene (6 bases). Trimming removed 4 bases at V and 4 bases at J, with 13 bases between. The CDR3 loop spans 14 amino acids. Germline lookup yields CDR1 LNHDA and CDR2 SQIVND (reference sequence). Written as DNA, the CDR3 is TGTGCCAGTAGTACACCGGGACACAGCTATGGCTACACCTTC. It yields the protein CASSTPGHSYGYTF.

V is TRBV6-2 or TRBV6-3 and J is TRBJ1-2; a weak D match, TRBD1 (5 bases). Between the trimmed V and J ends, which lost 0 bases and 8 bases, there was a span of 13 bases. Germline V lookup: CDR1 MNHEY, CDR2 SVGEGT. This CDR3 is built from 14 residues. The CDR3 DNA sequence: TGTGCCAGCAGTTACTCGACCTTGGGGGGAGGCTACACCTTC. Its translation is CASSYSTLGGGYTF.

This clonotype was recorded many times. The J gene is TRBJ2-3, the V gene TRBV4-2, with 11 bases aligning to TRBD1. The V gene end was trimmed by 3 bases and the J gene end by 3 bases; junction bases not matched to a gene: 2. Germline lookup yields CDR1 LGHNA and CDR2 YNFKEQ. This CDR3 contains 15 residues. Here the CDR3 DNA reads TGTGCCAGCAGCCAGGGACAGGGGGTAACAGATACGCAGTATTTT. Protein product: CASSQGQGVTDTQYF.

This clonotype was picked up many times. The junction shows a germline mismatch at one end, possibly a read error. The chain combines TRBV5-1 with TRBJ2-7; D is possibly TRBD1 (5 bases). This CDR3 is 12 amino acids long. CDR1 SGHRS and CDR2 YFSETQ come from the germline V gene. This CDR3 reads CASSRDSYEQYF. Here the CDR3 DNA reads TGTGCCAGCAGCCGCGACAGCTACGAGCAGTACTTC.

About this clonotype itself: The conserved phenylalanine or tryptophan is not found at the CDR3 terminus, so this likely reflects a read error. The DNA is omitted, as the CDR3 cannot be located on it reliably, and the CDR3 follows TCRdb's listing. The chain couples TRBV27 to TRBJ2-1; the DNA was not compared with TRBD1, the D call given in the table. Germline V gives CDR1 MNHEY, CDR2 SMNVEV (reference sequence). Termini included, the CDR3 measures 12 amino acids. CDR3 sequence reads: CASSFPGDREKR.

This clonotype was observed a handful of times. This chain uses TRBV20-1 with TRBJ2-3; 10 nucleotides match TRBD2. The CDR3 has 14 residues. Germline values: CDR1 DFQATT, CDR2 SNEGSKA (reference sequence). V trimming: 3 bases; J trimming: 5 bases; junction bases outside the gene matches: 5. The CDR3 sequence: CSARKGLALDTQYF. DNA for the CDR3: TGCAGTGCTAGGAAGGGACTAGCGCTAGATACGCAGTATTTT.

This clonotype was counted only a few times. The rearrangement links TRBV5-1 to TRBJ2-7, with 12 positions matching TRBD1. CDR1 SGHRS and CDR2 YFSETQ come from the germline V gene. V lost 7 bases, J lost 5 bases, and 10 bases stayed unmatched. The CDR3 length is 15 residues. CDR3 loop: CASANRDRGRDEQYF. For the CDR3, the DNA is TGCGCCAGCGCCAACCGGGACAGGGGGCGAGACGAGCAGTACTTC.

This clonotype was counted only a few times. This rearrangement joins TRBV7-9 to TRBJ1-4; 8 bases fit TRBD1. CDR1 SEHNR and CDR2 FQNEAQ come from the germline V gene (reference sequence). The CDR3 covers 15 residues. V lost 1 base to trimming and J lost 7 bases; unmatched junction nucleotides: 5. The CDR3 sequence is CASSLGQGRGEKLFF. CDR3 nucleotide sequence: TGTGCCAGCAGCTTAGGACAGGGGAGAGGTGAAAAACTGTTTTTT.

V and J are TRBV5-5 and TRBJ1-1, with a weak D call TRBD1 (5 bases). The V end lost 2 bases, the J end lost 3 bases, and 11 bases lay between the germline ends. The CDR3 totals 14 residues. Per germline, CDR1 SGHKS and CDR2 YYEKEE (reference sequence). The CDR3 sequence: CASSFQGGYTEAFF. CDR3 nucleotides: TGTGCCAGCAGCTTCCAGGGTGGATACACTGAAGCTTTCTTT.

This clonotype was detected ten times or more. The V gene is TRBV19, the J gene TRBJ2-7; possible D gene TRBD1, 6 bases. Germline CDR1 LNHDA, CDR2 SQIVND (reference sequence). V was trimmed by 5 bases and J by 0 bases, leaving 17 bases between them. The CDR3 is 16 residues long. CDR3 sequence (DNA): TGTGCCAGTAGTCTTTCCGACAGGCCGAGCTCCTACGAGCAGTACTTC. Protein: CASSLSDRPSSYEQYF.

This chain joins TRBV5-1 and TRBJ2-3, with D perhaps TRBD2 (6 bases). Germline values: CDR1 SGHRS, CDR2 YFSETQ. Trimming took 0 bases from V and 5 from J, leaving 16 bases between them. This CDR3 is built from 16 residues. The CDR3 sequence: CASSLGGGAGKDTQYF. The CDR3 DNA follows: TGCGCCAGCAGCTTGGGCGGAGGGGCCGGTAAAGATACGCAGTATTTT.

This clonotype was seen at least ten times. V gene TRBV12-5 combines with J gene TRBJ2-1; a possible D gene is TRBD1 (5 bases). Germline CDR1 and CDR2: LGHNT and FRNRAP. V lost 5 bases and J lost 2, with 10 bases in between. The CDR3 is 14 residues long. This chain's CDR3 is CASGPKGAYNEQFF. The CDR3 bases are TGTGCTAGTGGTCCCAAAGGGGCCTACAATGAGCAGTTCTTC.

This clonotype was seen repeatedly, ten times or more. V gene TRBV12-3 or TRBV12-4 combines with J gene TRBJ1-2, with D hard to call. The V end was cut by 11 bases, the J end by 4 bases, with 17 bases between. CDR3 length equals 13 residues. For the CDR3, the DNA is TGTGCCCTTCGCATTCGTGGAGTCTATGGCTACACCTTC. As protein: CALRIRGVYGYTF.

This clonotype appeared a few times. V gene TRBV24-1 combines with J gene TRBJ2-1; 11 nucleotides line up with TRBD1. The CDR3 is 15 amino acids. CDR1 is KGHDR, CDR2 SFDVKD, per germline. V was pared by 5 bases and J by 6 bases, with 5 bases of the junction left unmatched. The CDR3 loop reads CATSVPGTGGNEQFF. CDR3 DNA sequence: TGTGCCACCAGTGTTCCCGGGACAGGGGGCAATGAGCAGTTCTTC.

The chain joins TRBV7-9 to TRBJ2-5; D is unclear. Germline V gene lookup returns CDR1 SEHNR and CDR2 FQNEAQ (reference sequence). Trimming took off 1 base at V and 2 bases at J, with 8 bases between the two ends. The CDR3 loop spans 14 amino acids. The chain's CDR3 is CASSLESAQETQYF. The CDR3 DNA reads TGTGCCAGCAGCTTAGAATCTGCACAAGAGACCCAGTACTTC.

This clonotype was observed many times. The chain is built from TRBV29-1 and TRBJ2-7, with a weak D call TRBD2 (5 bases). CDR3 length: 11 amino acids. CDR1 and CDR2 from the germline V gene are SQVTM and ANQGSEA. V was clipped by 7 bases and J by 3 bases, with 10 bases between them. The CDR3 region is CSAERDYEQYF. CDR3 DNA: TGCAGCGCGGAGAGGGACTACGAGCAGTACTTC.

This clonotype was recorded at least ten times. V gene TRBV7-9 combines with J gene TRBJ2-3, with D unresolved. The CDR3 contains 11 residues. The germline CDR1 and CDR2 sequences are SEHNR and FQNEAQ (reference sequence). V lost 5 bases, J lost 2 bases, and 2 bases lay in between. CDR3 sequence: CASSPTDTQYF. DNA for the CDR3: TGTGCCAGCAGCCCCACAGATACGCAGTATTTT. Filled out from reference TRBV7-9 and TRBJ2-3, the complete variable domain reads DTGVSQNPRHKITKRGQNVTFRCDPISEHNRLYWYRQTLGQGPEFLTYFQNEAQLEKSRLLSDRFSAERPKGSFSTLEIQRTEQGDSAMYLCASSPTDTQYFGPGTRLTVL.

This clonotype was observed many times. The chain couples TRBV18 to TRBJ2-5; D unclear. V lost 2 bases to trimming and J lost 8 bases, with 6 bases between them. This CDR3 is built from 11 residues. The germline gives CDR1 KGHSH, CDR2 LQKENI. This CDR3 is CASSPGDTQYF. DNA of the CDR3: TGTGCCAGCTCACCAGGTGATACCCAGTACTTC. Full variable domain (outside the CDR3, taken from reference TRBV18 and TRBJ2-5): NAGVMQNPRHLVRRRGQEARLRCSPMKGHSHVYWYRQLPEEGLKFMVYLQKENIIDESGMPKERFSAEFPKEGPSILRIQQVVRGDSAAYFCASSPGDTQYFGPGTRLLVL.

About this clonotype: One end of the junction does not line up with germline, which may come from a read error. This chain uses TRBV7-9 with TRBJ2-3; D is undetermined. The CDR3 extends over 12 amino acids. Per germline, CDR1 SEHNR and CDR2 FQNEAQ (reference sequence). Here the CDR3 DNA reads TGTGCCTGCAGCTGGCTTTCGGATACGCAGTATTTT. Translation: CACSWLSDTQYF. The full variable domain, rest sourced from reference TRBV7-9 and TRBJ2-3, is DTGVSQNPRHKITKRGQNVTFRCDPISEHNRLYWYRQTLGQGPEFLTYFQNEAQLEKSRLLSDRFSAERPKGSFSTLEIQRTEQGDSAMYLCACSWLSDTQYFGPGTRLTVL.

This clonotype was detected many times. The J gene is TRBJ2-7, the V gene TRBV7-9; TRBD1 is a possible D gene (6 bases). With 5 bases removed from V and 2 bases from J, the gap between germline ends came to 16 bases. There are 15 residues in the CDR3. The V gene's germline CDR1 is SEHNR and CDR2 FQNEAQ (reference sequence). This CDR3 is CASSDPQGQPYEQYF. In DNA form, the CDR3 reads TGTGCCAGCAGCGACCCACAGGGCCAGCCCTACGAGCAGTACTTC.